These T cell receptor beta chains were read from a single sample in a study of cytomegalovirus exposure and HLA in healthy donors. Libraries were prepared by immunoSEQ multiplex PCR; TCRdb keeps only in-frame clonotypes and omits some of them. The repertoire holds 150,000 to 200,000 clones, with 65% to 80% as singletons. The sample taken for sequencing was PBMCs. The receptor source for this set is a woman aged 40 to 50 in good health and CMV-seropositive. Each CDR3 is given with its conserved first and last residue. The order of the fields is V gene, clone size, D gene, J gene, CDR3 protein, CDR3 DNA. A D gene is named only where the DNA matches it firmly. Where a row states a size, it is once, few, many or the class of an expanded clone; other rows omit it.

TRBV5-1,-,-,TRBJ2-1,CASSLATSPYNEQFF,TGCGCCAGCAGCTTGGCGACAAGCCCTTACAATGAGCAGTTCTTC
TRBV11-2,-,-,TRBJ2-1,CASRKLQGNYNEQFF,TGTGCCAGCCGCAAGCTACAGGGAAACTACAATGAGCAGTTCTTC
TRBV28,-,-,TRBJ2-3,CASSFPPGGTDTQYF,TGTGCCAGCAGTTTTCCCCCGGGGGGCACAGATACGCAGTATTTT
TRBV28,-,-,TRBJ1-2,CASSFRRPPLGYTF,TGTGCCAGCAGTTTCCGGAGGCCGCCCTTAGGCTACACCTTC
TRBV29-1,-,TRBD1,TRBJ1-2,CSAFTGQSYGYTF,TGCAGCGCCTTTACGGGACAGAGCTATGGCTACACCTTC
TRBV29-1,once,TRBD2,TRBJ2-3,CSVARGEVADTQYF,TGCAGCGTCGCTCGGGGGGAGGTAGCAGATACGCAGTATTTT
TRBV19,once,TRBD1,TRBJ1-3,CASSSTGGGNTIYF,TGTGCCAGTAGTTCTACAGGGGGAGGAAACACCATATATTTT
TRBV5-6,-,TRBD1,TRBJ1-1,CASSFYQGASEAFF,TGTGCCAGCAGCTTTTATCAGGGGGCATCTGAAGCTTTCTTT
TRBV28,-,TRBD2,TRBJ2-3,CASSSQEAGGVDTQYF,TGTGCCAGCAGCTCTCAGGAGGCGGGGGGAGTAGATACGCAGTATTTT
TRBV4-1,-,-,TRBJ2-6,CASSQYNEAGANVLTF,TGCGCCAGCAGCCAATATAATGAGGCTGGGGCCAACGTCCTGACTTTC
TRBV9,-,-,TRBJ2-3,CASSTSGGTGDTQYF,TGTGCCAGCAGCACATCCGGGGGGACAGGAGATACGCAGTATTTT
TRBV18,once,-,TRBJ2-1,CASSLLASYNEQFF,TGTGCCAGCTCATTACTAGCTTCTTACAATGAGCAGTTCTTC
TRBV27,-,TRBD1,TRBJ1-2,CASSLFTPGQIFYGYTF,TGTGCCAGCAGTTTATTCACCCCGGGACAGATCTTCTATGGCTACACCTTC
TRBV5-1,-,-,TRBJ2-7,CASSLGWRNSYEQYF,TGCGCCAGCAGCTTGGGTTGGAGAAACTCCTACGAGCAGTACTTC
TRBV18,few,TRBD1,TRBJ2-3,CASSPGQGGPDTQYF,TGTGCCAGCTCTCCGGGACAGGGAGGCCCAGATACGCAGTATTTT
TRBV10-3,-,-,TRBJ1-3,CATQGGVLVGNTIYF,TGTGCCACCCAAGGCGGGGTGCTAGTTGGAAACACCATATATTTT
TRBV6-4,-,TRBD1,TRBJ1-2,CASSPDRAGGYTF,TGTGCCAGCAGTCCTGACAGGGCTGGTGGCTACACCTTC
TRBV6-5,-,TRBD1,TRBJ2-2,CASRTGGNTGELFF,TGTGCCAGCAGGACAGGGGGCAACACCGGGGAGCTGTTTTTT
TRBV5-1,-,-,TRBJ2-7,CASRVGTGAYEQYF,TGCGCCAGCAGGGTCGGGACGGGGGCCTACGAGCAGTACTTC
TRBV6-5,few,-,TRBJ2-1,CASSSIPSSYNEQFF,TGTGCCAGCAGTAGTATTCCGAGCTCCTACAATGAGCAGTTCTTC
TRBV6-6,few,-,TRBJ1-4,CASRRGVDEKLFF,TGTGCCAGCCGACGGGGGGTAGATGAAAAACTGTTTTTT
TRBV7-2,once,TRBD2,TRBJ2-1,CASSLAHSAGQLNEQFF,TGTGCCAGCAGCTTAGCGCATTCAGCGGGGCAGCTCAATGAGCAGTTCTTC
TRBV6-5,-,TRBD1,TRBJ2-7,CASSRTGGSYEQYF,TGTGCCAGCAGTCGGACAGGGGGGAGCTACGAGCAGTACTTC
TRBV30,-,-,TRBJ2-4,CAWSPQTSGGNIQYF,TGTGCCTGGAGTCCCCAGACTAGTGGGGGAAACATTCAGTACTTC
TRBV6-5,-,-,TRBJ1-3,CASSYKGAGNTIYF,TGTGCCAGCAGTTACAAGGGGGCTGGAAACACCATATATTTT
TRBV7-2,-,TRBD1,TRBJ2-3,CASSFSGQVQTDTQYF,TGTGCCAGCAGCTTCTCTGGACAGGTCCAAACAGATACGCAGTATTTT
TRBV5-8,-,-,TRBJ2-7,CASSLFPGTYEQYF,TGTGCCAGCAGCTTGTTCCCAGGAACCTACGAGCAGTACTTC
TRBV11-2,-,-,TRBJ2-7,CASSPSDEQYF,TGTGCCAGCAGCCCCTCGGACGAGCAGTACTTC